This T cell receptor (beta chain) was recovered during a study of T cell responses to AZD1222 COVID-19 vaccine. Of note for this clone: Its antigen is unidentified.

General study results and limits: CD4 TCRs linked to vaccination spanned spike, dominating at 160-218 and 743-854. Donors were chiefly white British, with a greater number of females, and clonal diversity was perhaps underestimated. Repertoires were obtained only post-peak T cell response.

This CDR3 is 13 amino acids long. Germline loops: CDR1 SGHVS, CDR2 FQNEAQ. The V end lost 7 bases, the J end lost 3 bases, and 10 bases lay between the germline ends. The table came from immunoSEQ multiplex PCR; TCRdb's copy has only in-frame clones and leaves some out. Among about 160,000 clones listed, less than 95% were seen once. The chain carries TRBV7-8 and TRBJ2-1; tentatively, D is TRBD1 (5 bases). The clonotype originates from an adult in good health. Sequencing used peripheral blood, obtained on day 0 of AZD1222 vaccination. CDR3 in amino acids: CASTKTDYNEQFF. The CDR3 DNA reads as TGTGCCAGCACTAAGACAGACTACAATGAGCAGTTCTTC.